This TCR beta chain was observed in a study of T-cell memory formation after mild COVID-19. Study at large: There were largely donor-specific TCR clusters. Broader study findings: Contracting CD8+ clones were enriched in EMRA, CD4+ mainly in CM and EM.

Germline CDR1 and CDR2: MNHEY and SVGAGI. The trim removed 6 bases at V and 3 bases at J, leaving 8 bases unmatched. The CDR3 is 16 amino acids. From 5'RACE with constant-segment primers came TCR alpha and TCR beta cDNA libraries that carried sample barcodes and UMIs. Using its own MiXCR run on the 5' RACE reads, TCRdb lists one record per CDR3 protein. The table includes 540,000 or so distinct CDR3 sequences, roughly 22% detected once. This clonotype was observed a few times. What it recognizes is unknown. This clonotype was obtained from an adult woman who had mild COVID-19 (a few samples of this study predate the infection). Cell type and time point are not known. Material: PBMCs or a T cell subset sorted from them (not recorded which). This chain connects TRBV6-5 to TRBJ2-7; 13 bases agree with TRBD2. The CDR3 bases are TGTGCCAGCAGACGCACCCGGACTAGCGGGAGCTACGAGCAGTACTTC. Amino acids: CASRRTRTSGSYEQYF.